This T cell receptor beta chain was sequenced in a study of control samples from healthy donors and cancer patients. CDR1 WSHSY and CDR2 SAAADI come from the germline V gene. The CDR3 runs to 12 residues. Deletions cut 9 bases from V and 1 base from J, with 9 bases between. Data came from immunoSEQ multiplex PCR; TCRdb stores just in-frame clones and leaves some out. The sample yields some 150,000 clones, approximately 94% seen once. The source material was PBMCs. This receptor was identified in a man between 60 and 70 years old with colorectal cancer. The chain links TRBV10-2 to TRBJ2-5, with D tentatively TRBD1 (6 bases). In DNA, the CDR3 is TGCGCCAGTTCACAGGGCCAAGAGACCCAGTACTTC. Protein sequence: CASSQGQETQYF.